A single sample is the source of the 2 T cell receptor beta chains below, sequenced in a study of blood T cell repertoires in COVID-19 (dated by TCRdb to 2018 to 2020). Libraries were made using the immunoSEQ multiplex PCR assay. Sourced from immuneACCESS, this table was stored by TCRdb with only in-frame sequences that have V and J called. A share of the clones is absent; for the studies checked, an unresolved V gene accounts for under half, and the remainder has no known explanation. Recorded for this sample are over 450,000 clones; about 89% of them occurred a single time. The leading ten clones occupy 7.8% of the sample. Specimen: peripheral blood. These receptors were taken from a woman between 45 and 60 years old with COVID-19, enrolled during active disease.

This chain joins TRBV7-3 and TRBJ1-2; D is unresolved. CDR1 is SGHTA, CDR2 FQGTGA, per germline. The V end was cut by 5 bases, the J end by 3 bases, with 10 bases between. The CDR3 totals 13 residues. In DNA, the CDR3 is TGTGCCAGCAGCCTTCTCGGAGACTATGGCTACACCTTC. It specifies CASSLLGDYGYTF.

The rearrangement uses TRBV27 and TRBJ1-2; the D gene is possibly TRBD1 (6 bases). The CDR3 consists of 14 residues. Germline loops: CDR1 MNHEY, CDR2 SMNVEV (reference sequence). With 5 bases removed from V and 8 bases from J, the gap between germline ends came to 18 bases. The CDR3 region is CASSPTPWGGGYTF. CDR3 coding DNA: TGTGCCAGCAGTCCCACTCCCTGGGGGGGCGGCTACACCTTC.